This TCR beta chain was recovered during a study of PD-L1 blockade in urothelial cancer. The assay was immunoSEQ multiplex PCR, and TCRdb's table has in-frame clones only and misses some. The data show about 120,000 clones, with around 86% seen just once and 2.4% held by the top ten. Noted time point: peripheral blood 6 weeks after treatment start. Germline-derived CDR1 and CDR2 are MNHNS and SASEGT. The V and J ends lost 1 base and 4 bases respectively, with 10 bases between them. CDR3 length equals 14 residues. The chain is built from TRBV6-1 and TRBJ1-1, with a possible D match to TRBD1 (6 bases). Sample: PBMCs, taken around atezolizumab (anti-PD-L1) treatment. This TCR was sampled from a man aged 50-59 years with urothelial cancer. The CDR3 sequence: CASSEDRVRTEAFF. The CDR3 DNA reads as TGTGCCAGCAGTGAAGACAGGGTTCGCACTGAAGCTTTCTTT.